Following are 11 T cell receptor beta chains from one sample sequenced in a study of blood T cell repertoires in COVID-19. Profiling relied on immunoSEQ multiplex PCR, and the TCRdb table lists in-frame clones only, not all of them. The repertoire holds 300,000 to 350,000 clones, with around nine tenths as singletons. The sequenced sample consisted of PBMCs or T cells enriched from blood (not recorded which). These receptors were collected from a man aged 25 to 45 who had recovered from COVID-19.

Here the CDR3 DNA reads TGTGCCAGCAGCGCTACAGCTTCTCAGCCCCAGCATTTT. Residues: CASSATASQPQHF. The genes are TRBV7-9 and TRBJ1-5, with D unresolved. Germline V gives CDR1 SEHNR, CDR2 FQNEAQ (reference sequence). CDR3 length: 13 amino acids. Trimming stripped 5 bases from V and 6 bases from J, with 11 bases between.

The chain joins TRBV10-1 to TRBJ1-2; D uncertain. CDR3 length equals 13 residues. In germline, CDR1 is WNHNN, CDR2 SYGVQD (reference sequence). The germline V and J ends were trimmed by 3 bases and 4 bases, with 9 bases remaining between them. CDR3 sequence: CASSDTRTYGYTF. The CDR3 nucleotides are TGCGCCAGCAGTGACACCAGAACCTATGGCTACACCTTC.

The chain is built from TRBV3-1 (or the pseudogene TRBV3-2) and TRBJ1-5; no reliable D call. The CDR3 length is 13 residues. V shed 4 bases and J shed 3 bases, with 7 bases lying between them. Germline CDR1 and CDR2: LGHDT and YNNKEL (reference sequence). CDR3 bases: TGTGCCAGCAGCCCCCGGTCCAATCAGCCCCAGCATTTT. Protein sequence: CASSPRSNQPQHF.

The V and J genes are TRBV12-3 or TRBV12-4 and TRBJ2-2, with D perhaps matching TRBD1 (6 bases). The CDR3 runs 13 residues. V was clipped by 6 bases and J by 9 bases, with 14 bases between them. The CDR3 here is CASRPWDIRELFF. The DNA for the CDR3 is TGTGCCAGCAGGCCCTGGGACATCCGGGAGCTGTTTTTT.

This clone was recorded a few times. The gene calls are TRBV20-1 and TRBJ1-5; no reliable D call. Deletions cut 5 bases from V and 7 bases from J, with 12 bases between. The CDR3 is 12 residues long. Germline V lookup: CDR1 DFQATT, CDR2 SNEGSKA (reference sequence). The CDR3 region has the DNA TGCAGTGCTCGTGTGCCCGGGCAGCCCCAGCATTTT. It translates to CSARVPGQPQHF.

The chain couples TRBV18 to TRBJ2-6, with 7 bases that match TRBD2. Germline values: CDR1 KGHSH, CDR2 LQKENI. The CDR3 contains 19 residues. Germline trimming cut 2 bases from V and 5 bases from J; bases unmatched to any gene: 15. The CDR3 is CASSPDLRLAVDWANVLTF. The CDR3 DNA reads TGTGCCAGCTCACCAGATCTGCGGCTAGCGGTGGACTGGGCCAACGTCCTGACTTTC.

This clone was counted once. The chain is built from TRBV29-1 and TRBJ1-2, with D possibly matching TRBD1 (5 bases). This CDR3 has 14 amino acids. Trimming took 0 bases from V and 6 from J, leaving 14 bases between them. CDR1 SQVTM and CDR2 ANQGSEA come from the germline V gene. CDR3 nucleotides: TGCAGCGTTGAAGAAGGGCCAGGGCTGGATGGCTACACCTTC. This translates into CSVEEGPGLDGYTF. Looking up the rest from reference TRBV29-1 and TRBJ1-2 gives the full variable domain: SAVISQKPSRDICQRGTSLTIQCQVDSQVTMMFWYRQQPGQSLTLIATANQGSEATYESGFVIDKFPISRPNLTFSTLTVSNMSPEDSSIYLCSVEEGPGLDGYTFGSGTRLTVV.

The V and J genes are TRBV6-5 and TRBJ2-7; 7 bases align to TRBD1. Germline V gives CDR1 MNHEY, CDR2 SVGAGI. The CDR3 sequence is 15 residues long. With V trimmed by 7 bases and J by 4 bases, 13 bases remained unmatched. The CDR3 loop reads CASTGQALSIYEQYF. The CDR3 bases are TGTGCCAGCACCGGACAGGCCCTTAGTATATACGAGCAGTACTTC.

This sequence joins TRBV7-2 and TRBJ1-1; 9 nucleotides match TRBD1. The CDR3 consists of 12 residues. The V gene's germline CDR1 is SGHTA and CDR2 FQGNSA. Trimming at V came to 4 bases and at J to 13 bases, leaving 7 bases not matched to a gene. The CDR3 loop is CASSSGQGPYFF. CDR3 bases: TGTGCCAGCAGCTCGGGACAGGGACCTTATTTCTTT.

The chain combines TRBV7-9 with TRBJ1-2, with 7 bases aligning to TRBD1. This CDR3 is 15 amino acids long. In germline, CDR1 is SEHNR, CDR2 FQNEAQ (reference sequence). The V and J ends lost 1 base and 4 bases, in that order; junction bases with no gene match: 6. CDR3 sequence reads: CASSLEVGTAYGYTF. The CDR3 nucleotides are TGTGCCAGCAGCTTAGAAGTAGGGACAGCCTATGGCTACACCTTC.

CDR3 region: CARKGTGEHEQYF. CDR3 nucleotides: TGTGCCAGGAAAGGGACAGGGGAACACGAGCAGTACTTC. The gene calls are TRBV2 and TRBJ2-7; 10 bases agree with TRBD1. Germline CDR1 and CDR2: SNHLY and FYNNEI. CDR3 size: 13 residues. The J segment lost 5 bases and the V segment lost 9 bases, leaving 7 bases of the junction unmatched.